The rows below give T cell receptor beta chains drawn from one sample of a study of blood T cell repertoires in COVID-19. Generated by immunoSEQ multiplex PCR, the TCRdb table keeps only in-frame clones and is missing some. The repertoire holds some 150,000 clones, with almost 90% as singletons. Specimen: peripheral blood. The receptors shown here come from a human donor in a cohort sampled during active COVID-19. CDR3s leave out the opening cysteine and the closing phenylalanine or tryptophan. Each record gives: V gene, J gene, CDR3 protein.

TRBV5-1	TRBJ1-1	ASSSRTGGVFPEAF
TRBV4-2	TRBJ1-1	ASSQARTGNTEAF
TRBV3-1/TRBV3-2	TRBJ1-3	ASSRLSPGAGNTIY
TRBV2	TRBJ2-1	ASSDDRGDSYNEQF
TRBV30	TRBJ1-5	AWTLDRGGDQPQH
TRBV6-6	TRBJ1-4	ASSWLGGSDEKLF
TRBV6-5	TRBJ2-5	ASSYAGGETQY
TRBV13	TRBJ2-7	ASSLDRGAGREQY
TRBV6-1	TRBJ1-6	ASSEVGRVNSPLH
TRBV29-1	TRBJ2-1	SWSGARDNEQF
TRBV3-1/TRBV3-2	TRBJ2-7	ASSQDGDSSYEQY
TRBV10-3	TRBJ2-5	AISERAGVTSGLQETQY
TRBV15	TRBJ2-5	ATSRDREETQY
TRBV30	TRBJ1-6	AWSATSLTSPLH
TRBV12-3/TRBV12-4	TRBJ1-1	ASNNIGTGKAF
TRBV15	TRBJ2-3	ATSRQGTDTQY
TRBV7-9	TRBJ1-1	ASSSGGEAF
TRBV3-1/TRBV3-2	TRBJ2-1	ASSQDRLAGGYNEQF
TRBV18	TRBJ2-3	ASSQAGGFTDTQY
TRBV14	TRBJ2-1	ASSRLANEQF
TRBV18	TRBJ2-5	ASSPGGQGHKETQY
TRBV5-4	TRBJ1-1	ASSLEQVMNTEAF
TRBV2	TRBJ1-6	ASSVTDTHNSPLH
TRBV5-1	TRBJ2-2	ASSLLQADTGELF
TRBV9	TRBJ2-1	ASSRYAGHSYNEQF
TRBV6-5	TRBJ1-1	ASPDSMNTEAF
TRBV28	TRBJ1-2	ASSLQGVYGYT
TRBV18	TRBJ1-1	ASSPGFGTGQDTEAF
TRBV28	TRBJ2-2	ASSYDVGSRELF
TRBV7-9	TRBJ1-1	ASSLALRAPNTEAF
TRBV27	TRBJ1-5	ASSYTQTNQPQH
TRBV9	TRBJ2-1	ASSVGLAGSNEQF
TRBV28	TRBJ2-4	ASNKPWGQGASDIQY
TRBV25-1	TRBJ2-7	ASTRLDSYYEQY
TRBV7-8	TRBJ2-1	ASSHWTGGPTEQF
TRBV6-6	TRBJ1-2	ASSYSASTGLSGYT